This is a list of T cell receptor beta chains from one sample in a study of blood T cell repertoires in COVID-19. Measured with immunoSEQ multiplex PCR; TCRdb has only the in-frame clones, and not every one. Of 200,000 to 250,000 clones detected, almost 85% appear once; the ten largest clones hold about 2.4%. The sequenced sample was peripheral blood. The receptors derive from a woman between 65 and 79 years old with COVID-19, enrolled during active disease. The conserved cysteine and the conserved F or W are not part of the CDR3 here. Only some rows state a clone size, as once, few, many or a class for expanded clones.

v_gene: TRBV7-7
j_gene: TRBJ2-3
abundance: .
CDR3aa: ASSLGVAGGTPDTQY

v_gene: TRBV18
j_gene: TRBJ1-4
abundance: .
CDR3aa: ASSPGQARANEKLF

v_gene: TRBV9
j_gene: TRBJ2-7
abundance: .
CDR3aa: ASSGTGAGGKY

v_gene: TRBV4-1
j_gene: TRBJ1-3
abundance: .
CDR3aa: ASSQVRTSGGNTIY

v_gene: TRBV29-1
j_gene: TRBJ1-1
abundance: .
CDR3aa: SVDREVNTEAF

v_gene: TRBV3-1/TRBV3-2
j_gene: TRBJ1-2
abundance: .
CDR3aa: ASSQTGGYT

v_gene: TRBV27
j_gene: TRBJ1-6
abundance: .
CDR3aa: ASSFDSRRNSPLH

v_gene: TRBV3-1/TRBV3-2
j_gene: TRBJ2-7
abundance: .
CDR3aa: ASSQGRTSGPISYEQY

v_gene: TRBV3-1/TRBV3-2
j_gene: TRBJ1-2
abundance: once
CDR3aa: ASSQEGGWGNYGYT

v_gene: TRBV2
j_gene: TRBJ1-1
abundance: once
CDR3aa: ASSAVNTEAF

v_gene: TRBV6-5
j_gene: TRBJ2-7
abundance: .
CDR3aa: ASSGDGGGEQY

v_gene: TRBV4-1
j_gene: TRBJ1-1
abundance: few
CDR3aa: ASSQDWVQVNTEAF

v_gene: TRBV7-3
j_gene: TRBJ2-1
abundance: .
CDR3aa: ASSLPRRETREQF

v_gene: TRBV9
j_gene: TRBJ1-3
abundance: .
CDR3aa: ASSVGMTGAGNTIY

v_gene: TRBV2
j_gene: TRBJ2-3
abundance: .
CDR3aa: ASSEALRGTTGTDTQY

v_gene: TRBV2
j_gene: TRBJ2-2
abundance: many
CDR3aa: ASSPRTSGEGTGELF

v_gene: TRBV19
j_gene: TRBJ2-5
abundance: .
CDR3aa: ASSILAGETQY

v_gene: TRBV3-1/TRBV3-2
j_gene: TRBJ2-5
abundance: .
CDR3aa: ASSQGLSGTGKETQY

v_gene: TRBV5-1
j_gene: TRBJ2-2
abundance: .
CDR3aa: ASSTGQGTTNTGELF

v_gene: TRBV11-1
j_gene: TRBJ1-2
abundance: .
CDR3aa: ASSLESGTMAGYT

v_gene: TRBV5-6
j_gene: TRBJ1-1
abundance: .
CDR3aa: ASSHRGQNTEAF

v_gene: TRBV6-5
j_gene: TRBJ1-5
abundance: .
CDR3aa: ASSSTGVGNQPQH

v_gene: TRBV11-3
j_gene: TRBJ2-1
abundance: .
CDR3aa: ASSQRQGMRAEQF

v_gene: TRBV3-1/TRBV3-2
j_gene: TRBJ2-1
abundance: .
CDR3aa: ASSQVPGGRF

v_gene: TRBV9
j_gene: TRBJ1-2
abundance: .
CDR3aa: ASSDGRGNNYGYT